The 23 T cell receptor beta chains presented below share a single source sample, sequenced in a study of control samples from healthy donors and cancer patients. Sequencing was performed with immunoSEQ multiplex PCR; in TCRdb, only in-frame clones are kept and a portion is missing. The table includes some 150,000 clones, 96% detected once. Sequencing input: blood. The receptors were gathered from a woman in her 30s in good health.

This chain links TRBV3-1 (or the pseudogene TRBV3-2) with TRBJ2-7, with D unresolved. Germline CDR1 is LGHDT and CDR2 is YNNKEL (reference sequence). Trimming shortened V by 2 bases and J by 0 bases, and 14 bases separated the two germline ends. The CDR3 runs 16 residues. Here the CDR3 reads CASSQTRTKSSYEQYF. The CDR3 DNA is TGTGCCAGCAGCCAAACCAGGACCAAGAGCTCCTACGAGCAGTACTTC.

The chain couples TRBV6-2 or TRBV6-3 to TRBJ1-4; D is unclear. Germline lookup yields CDR1 MNHEY and CDR2 SVGEGT. This CDR3 is 13 amino acids long. V lost 0 bases to trimming and J lost 11 bases, with 10 bases between them. DNA for the CDR3: TGTGCCAGCAGTTACTCGAGTCCCCGTAAACTGTTTTTT. Its protein product is CASSYSSPRKLFF.

The chain combines TRBV7-9 with TRBJ2-1, with D perhaps matching TRBD2 (6 bases). Between the trimmed V and J ends, which lost 5 bases and 1 base, there was a span of 12 bases. Germline V CDR1 and CDR2: SEHNR, FQNEAQ (reference sequence). The CDR3 runs to 15 residues. CDR3 loop: CASSPRERSYNEQFF. The CDR3 DNA reads TGTGCCAGCAGCCCTCGGGAGCGTTCCTACAATGAGCAGTTCTTC.

The CDR3 loop is CASSPSRDEQYF. Here the CDR3 DNA reads TGTGCCAGCTCACCTAGTAGGGATGAGCAGTACTTC. The chain employs TRBV18 and TRBJ2-7; D gene ambiguous. The V gene lost 3 bases and the J gene lost 7 bases, with 10 bases spanning the gap. Germline V CDR1 and CDR2: KGHSH, LQKENI. The CDR3 loop spans 12 amino acids.

This clone was detected a few times. The chain is built from TRBV5-4 and TRBJ2-7; 9 bases are a match to TRBD1. Germline trimming cut 0 bases from V and 4 bases from J; bases unmatched to any gene: 5. This CDR3 contains 15 residues. Germline V lookup: CDR1 SGHNT, CDR2 YYREEE (reference sequence). The CDR3 sequence is CASSLEDRGDYEQYF. CDR3 nucleotides: TGTGCCAGCAGCTTGGAGGACAGGGGTGATTACGAGCAGTACTTC.

This chain joins TRBV7-9 and TRBJ1-5; D unresolved. V gave up 10 bases and J gave up 1 base, with 11 bases separating them. The CDR3 contains 13 residues. Germline V CDR1 and CDR2: SEHNR, FQNEAQ (reference sequence). DNA of the CDR3: TGTGCCACCAAGGGAGAGAGCAATCAGCCCCAGCATTTT. It codes for CATKGESNQPQHF.

CDR3 DNA sequence: TGTGCCAGTAGTCCTACATCCTCCCATGAAAAACTGTTTTTT. Translation: CASSPTSSHEKLFF. The J gene is TRBJ1-4, the V gene TRBV19, with D unclear. V was pared by 5 bases and J by 6 bases, with 13 bases between. This CDR3 spans 14 amino acids. CDR1 and CDR2 from the germline V gene are LNHDA and SQIVND (reference sequence).

V gene TRBV15 combines with J gene TRBJ1-3, with D unresolved. This CDR3 comprises 17 residues. The V end was cut by 0 bases, the J end by 0 bases, with 12 bases between. CDR1 and CDR2 from the germline V gene are LNHNV and YYDKDF (reference sequence). The CDR3 bases are TGTGCCACCAGCAGAGATTACGATGTAAGCTCTGGAAACACCATATATTTT. This codes for CATSRDYDVSSGNTIYF.

The chain recombines TRBV4-1 with TRBJ2-3; the D is unclear. Deletions cut 0 bases from V and 6 bases from J, with 4 bases between. Germline V gives CDR1 MGHRA, CDR2 YSYEKL. The CDR3 has 12 residues. The chain's CDR3 is CASSQDGDTQYF. The CDR3 region has the DNA TGCGCCAGCAGCCAAGACGGGGATACGCAGTATTTT.

V gene TRBV5-1 combines with J gene TRBJ1-1; TRBD1 is a possible D gene (5 bases). The CDR3 totals 14 residues. Germline V gives CDR1 SGHRS, CDR2 YFSETQ. V lost 2 bases to trimming and J lost 3 bases, with 11 bases between them. This chain's CDR3 is CASSLRGGYTEAFF. The CDR3 DNA is TGCGCCAGCAGCTTACGGGGGGGTTACACTGAAGCTTTCTTT.

This clone was picked up one time. The V and J genes are TRBV13 and TRBJ1-1; D is unclear. Germline lookup yields CDR1 PRHDT and CDR2 FYEKMQ (reference sequence). The CDR3 is made up of 13 amino acids. Trimming removed 5 bases from V and 2 bases from J, with 9 bases in between. CDR3: CASSLGANTEAFF. CDR3 nucleotides: TGTGCCAGCAGCCTCGGAGCAAACACTGAAGCTTTCTTT.

The rearrangement uses TRBV5-1 and TRBJ2-7, with D possibly matching TRBD2 (6 bases). With 0 bases removed from V and 2 bases from J, the gap between germline ends came to 12 bases. The CDR3 covers 15 residues. Looked up from germline, CDR1 is SGHRS and CDR2 is YFSETQ. CDR3 sequence reads: CASSLAGGLAYEQYF. CDR3 coding DNA: TGCGCCAGCAGCTTGGCCGGGGGACTCGCCTACGAGCAGTACTTC.

The chain is built from TRBV5-8 and TRBJ2-1; TRBD2 aligns across 15 bases. This CDR3 is built from 18 residues. From germline, CDR1 is SGHTS and CDR2 YDEGEE. The V segment lost 6 bases and the J segment 0 bases; nucleotides outside the gene matches: 7. The CDR3 loop is CASITGLAGGSSYNEQFF. As DNA, the CDR3 is TGTGCCAGCATCACGGGACTAGCGGGAGGAAGCTCCTACAATGAGCAGTTCTTC. The full variable domain, in which reference TRBV5-8 and TRBJ2-1 provide the parts outside the CDR3, is EAGVTQSPTHLIKTRGQQATLRCSPISGHTSVYWYQQALGLGLQFLLWYDEGEERNRGNFPPRFSGRQFPNYSSELNVNALELEDSALYLCASITGLAGGSSYNEQFFGPGTRLTVL.

This clone was observed a handful of times. The V and J genes are TRBV6-1 and TRBJ2-3; D call uncertain. There are 17 residues in the CDR3. Trimming stripped 1 base from V and 1 base from J, with 15 bases between. Germline V gene sequence: CDR1 MNHNS, CDR2 SASEGT. CDR3 region: CASSEGIWAEGTDTQYF. The CDR3 DNA sequence: TGTGCCAGCAGTGAAGGAATTTGGGCAGAGGGCACAGATACGCAGTATTTT.

The chain carries TRBV4-1 and TRBJ1-6; 9 bases align to TRBD1. The CDR3 spans 17 residues. V gave up 4 bases and J gave up 8 bases; unmatched junction bases: 12. Germline CDR1 MGHRA, CDR2 YSYEKL. The DNA of the CDR3 is TGCGCCAGCAGCCCCTCACAGGGGGCTCGGGGGGATTCACCCCTCCACTTT. Amino acid sequence: CASSPSQGARGDSPLHF.

This clone was recorded once. The chain carries TRBV11-2 and TRBJ2-3; 9 bases agree with TRBD2. The CDR3 has 16 residues. Germline V gene data show CDR1 as SGHAT and CDR2 as FQNNGV. After removal of 6 bases from V and 6 bases from J, the junction contained 13 bases not matched to a gene. CDR3 sequence (DNA): TGTGCCAGCAGAACCCAACAGCGGGGGGCCCCCGATACGCAGTATTTT. Translated, it gives CASRTQQRGAPDTQYF. The variable domain in full, completed from reference TRBV11-2 and TRBJ2-3, reads EAGVAQSPRYKIIEKRQSVAFWCNPISGHATLYWYQQILGQGPKLLIQFQNNGVVDDSQLPKDRFSAERLKGVDSTLKIQPAKLEDSAVYLCASRTQQRGAPDTQYFGPGTRLTVL.

V is TRBV28 and J is TRBJ2-7, with 10 bases aligning to TRBD2. The CDR3 spans 14 residues. From germline, CDR1 is MDHEN and CDR2 SYDVKM. V lost 5 bases to trimming and J lost 5 bases; unmatched junction nucleotides: 6. CDR3 sequence: CASSTGLALHEQYF. The CDR3 bases are TGTGCCAGCAGTACGGGACTAGCGTTACACGAGCAGTACTTC.

The chain has TRBV28 and TRBJ1-5; D unclear. The V end lost 2 bases, the J end lost 0 bases, and 8 bases lay between the germline ends. Germline CDR1 and CDR2: MDHEN and SYDVKM. This CDR3 contains 15 residues. CDR3 nucleotide sequence: TGTGCCAGCAGTTTAGTCAGGCTTAGCAATCAGCCCCAGCATTTT. Its protein is CASSLVRLSNQPQHF.

This rearrangement joins TRBV6-5 to TRBJ1-2, with 9 bases fitting TRBD1. J was trimmed by 8 bases and V by 0 bases; bases with no gene match: 4. Germline CDR1 reads MNHEY; CDR2 reads SVGAGI. CDR3 size: 14 residues. In DNA form, the CDR3 reads TGTGCCAGCAGTTACTCCGGACAGGGGACCGGCTACACCTTC. Amino acid sequence: CASSYSGQGTGYTF.

The chain is built from TRBV6-6 and TRBJ1-5; D is undetermined. Germline-derived CDR1 and CDR2 are MNHNY and SVGAGI (reference sequence). The CDR3 extends over 12 amino acids. Trimming stripped 2 bases from V and 9 bases from J, with 8 bases between. In DNA form, the CDR3 reads TGTGCCAGCAGTTACCCGGGGTTGCCCCAGCATTTT. This codes for CASSYPGLPQHF.

The rearrangement uses TRBV9 and TRBJ2-7; D is undetermined. The CDR3 has 14 amino acids. Germline values: CDR1 SGDLS, CDR2 YYNGEE. Trimming cost V 0 bases and J 5 bases, with 12 bases left between them. The CDR3 coding sequence is TGTGCCAGCAGCGTAGGCCCCCTCCTCAACGAGCAGTACTTC. As protein: CASSVGPLLNEQYF.

The rearrangement joins TRBV7-6 to TRBJ2-7, with D possibly matching TRBD1 (5 bases). V lost 2 bases and J 6 bases, leaving 14 bases between the germline ends. The germline V gene encodes CDR1 SGHVS and CDR2 FNYEAQ. CDR3 size: 14 residues. CDR3 nucleotides: TGTGCCAGCAGCTTACAGGGCTCTATGGTCGAGCAGTACTTC. Translated, it gives CASSLQGSMVEQYF.

This chain links TRBV28 with TRBJ1-5, with D unresolved. The CDR3 is 16 amino acids. V lost 6 bases and J 1 base, leaving 16 bases between the germline ends. The germline V gene encodes CDR1 MDHEN and CDR2 SYDVKM. The CDR3 DNA reads as TGTGCCAGCAGCTTAAACCTTCTAAGGAGCAATCAGCCCCAGCATTTT. It encodes CASSLNLLRSNQPQHF. Combining the CDR3 with reference TRBV28 and TRBJ1-5 gives the whole variable domain DVKVTQSSRYLVKRTGEKVFLECVQDMDHENMFWYRQDPGLGLRLIYFSYDVKMKEKGDIPEGYSVSREKKERFSLILESASTNQTSMYLCASSLNLLRSNQPQHFGDGTRLSIL.